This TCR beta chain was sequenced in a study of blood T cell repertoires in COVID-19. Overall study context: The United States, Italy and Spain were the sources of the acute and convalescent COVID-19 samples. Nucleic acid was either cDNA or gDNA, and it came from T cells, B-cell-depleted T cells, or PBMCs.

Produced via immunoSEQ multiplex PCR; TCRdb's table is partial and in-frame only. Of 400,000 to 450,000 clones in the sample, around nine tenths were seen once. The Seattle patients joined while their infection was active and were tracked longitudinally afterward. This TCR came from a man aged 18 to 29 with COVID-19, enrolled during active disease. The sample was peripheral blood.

CDR3 nucleotides: TGTGCCAGCAGGCGGGACAGGGGGACGGATTCTAATGAGCAGTTCTTC. This gives the protein CASRRDRGTDSNEQFF. The genes are TRBV6-4 and TRBJ2-1; 11 nucleotides agree with TRBD1. Germline lookup yields CDR1 MRHNA and CDR2 SNTAGT. Germline trimming cut 6 bases from V and 7 bases from J; bases unmatched to any gene: 11. This CDR3 is built from 16 residues.